This is a list of T cell receptor beta chains from one sample in a study of Ad26.COV2.S vaccination and SARS-CoV-2 variants. Repertoires were generated with immunoSEQ multiplex PCR, while TCRdb's copy carries only in-frame clones and drops some. Of some 320,000 clones detected, 86% appear once; the ten largest clones hold 1.9%. Here the sequenced sample was peripheral blood, taken in a trial of Ad26.COV2.S vaccine versus placebo. The receptors here all came from a person between 18 and 59 years old who received the Ad26.COV2.S COVID-19 vaccine or a placebo. CDR3s leave out the opening cysteine and the closing phenylalanine or tryptophan. Fields, in order: V gene, J gene, CDR3 length, CDR3 protein.

>TRBV15|TRBJ2-5|14
ATSRGTSGVQETQY
>TRBV19|TRBJ1-5|13
ASSAGTAFSQPQH
>TRBV7-9|TRBJ1-1|13
ASSLGWTGGTEAF
>TRBV25-1|TRBJ2-1|13
ASSSKRAGVAEQF
>TRBV7-3|TRBJ2-2|10
ASSWNTGELF
>TRBV19|TRBJ1-2|15
ASSPRWGQKLPYGYT
>TRBV7-9|TRBJ2-7|12
ASSLDRSGREQY
>TRBV7-6|TRBJ1-6|12
ASSLGAGNSPLH
>TRBV29-1|TRBJ2-6|14
SVAVRGMSGANVLT
>TRBV29-1|TRBJ1-2|12
SVPVEGREDGYT
>TRBV29-1|TRBJ1-1|10
SVDSGGHGAF
>TRBV27|TRBJ1-2|13
ASRSWQTSNYGYT
>TRBV7-2|TRBJ2-5|13
ASSLARQGGETQY
>TRBV27|TRBJ1-2|11
ASSFRGNHGYT